This is a list of T cell receptor beta chains from one sample in a study of cytomegalovirus exposure and HLA in healthy donors. Measured with immunoSEQ multiplex PCR; TCRdb has only the in-frame clones, and not every one. The sample has under 200,000 clones, over 65% seen once. Material: PBMCs. The receptors come from a man younger than 35 in good health and CMV-seropositive. The CDR3 runs from the conserved cysteine through the conserved F or W. Fields, in order: clone size, D gene, J gene, V gene, CDR3 DNA, CDR3 protein. The D gene is left open where the match is weak. Not every row has a clone size; where given, it reads once, few, many or a size class.

-	TRBD2	TRBJ2-3	TRBV4-2	TGTGCCAGCAGCCAAGCTTCAAGGACTAGCGGGATAGATACGCAGTATTTT	CASSQASRTSGIDTQYF
-	-	TRBJ1-5	TRBV5-1	TGCGCCAGCAGCTTGGGAGGGTGGGGCAATCAGCCCCAGCATTTT	CASSLGGWGNQPQHF
-	-	TRBJ2-1	TRBV7-2	TGTGCCAGCAGCTTGCGACTCCGCTACAATGAGCAGTTCTTC	CASSLRLRYNEQFF
-	-	TRBJ2-6	TRBV4-2	TGTGCCAGCAGCCAAGGCTCTACAGGGACTGGGGCCAACGTCCTGACTTTC	CASSQGSTGTGANVLTF
-	-	TRBJ2-7	TRBV7-2	TGTGCCAGCAGCGAGACTGTCGGGGGGCAGTACTTC	CASSETVGGQYF
-	-	TRBJ2-1	TRBV6-6	TGTGCCAGCAGCCCGGAGGCACCATACAATGAGCAGTTCTTC	CASSPEAPYNEQFF
-	-	TRBJ1-5	TRBV29-1	TGCAGCGCCAGGGATGGGGGCAATCAGCCCCAGCATTTT	CSARDGGNQPQHF
-	TRBD1	TRBJ2-7	TRBV28	TGTGCCAGCAGTCCCCCGACAGGGCAGCCCTACGAGCAGTACTTC	CASSPPTGQPYEQYF
-	-	TRBJ1-1	TRBV6-1	TGTGCCAGCAGTGAAGTAACCAGAGGCGCTGAAGCTTTCTTT	CASSEVTRGAEAFF
-	TRBD1	TRBJ2-7	TRBV10-3	TGTGCCATCAGTGGACAGGGGGCATTCTACGAGCAGTACTTC	CAISGQGAFYEQYF
-	-	TRBJ2-1	TRBV6-1	TGTGCCAGCAGTGGGTCACGGGGTCTCGCCTACAATGAGCAGTTCTTC	CASSGSRGLAYNEQFF
-	TRBD2	TRBJ2-7	TRBV2	TGTGCCAGCAGTGAAGGCCTAGCGGGAATCTACGAGCAGTACTTC	CASSEGLAGIYEQYF
-	-	TRBJ1-1	TRBV28	TGTGCCAGCAGTTTTAGGAGATCCTCTATGAACACTGAAGCTTTCTTT	CASSFRRSSMNTEAFF
-	TRBD1	TRBJ2-7	TRBV7-9	TGTGCCAGCAGCCAGGACAGGGTCGAGCAGTACTTC	CASSQDRVEQYF
once	-	TRBJ2-7	TRBV4-3	TGCGCCAGCAGCCAAGCCCAGGGCTACGAGCAGTACTTC	CASSQAQGYEQYF
-	TRBD1	TRBJ2-1	TRBV7-3	TGTGCCAGCAGCAAACAGGGGGCTTCCTACAATGAGCAGTTCTTC	CASSKQGASYNEQFF
-	-	TRBJ1-5	TRBV6-5	TGTGCCAGCAGTCAAACGGGGGGTTATCAGCCCCAGCATTTT	CASSQTGGYQPQHF
-	-	TRBJ1-2	TRBV11-2	TGTGCCAGCAGCCTAAATCCAACAGGCTATGGCTACACCTTC	CASSLNPTGYGYTF
-	-	TRBJ1-4	TRBV30	TGTGCCTGGAGTGTCTGGGCCACTGAAAAACTGTTTTTT	CAWSVWATEKLFF
few	-	TRBJ1-1	TRBV4-1	TGCGCCAGCAGCCAAGACCCCCCACGAGGTCTTTTCTTT	CASSQDPPRGLFF
-	TRBD2	TRBJ2-5	TRBV7-9	TGTGCCAGCAGCTTAACACTAGCGGGAGGGACACAAGAGACCCAGTACTTC	CASSLTLAGGTQETQYF
-	-	TRBJ1-5	TRBV19	TGTGCCAGTAGTATATCGGGGTATCAGCCCCAGCATTTT	CASSISGYQPQHF
-	-	TRBJ2-7	TRBV13	TGTGCCAGCAGCTTAGGGCGGGGGCTCGAGCAGTACTTC	CASSLGRGLEQYF
-	-	TRBJ2-7	TRBV19	TGTGCCAGTAGTAACGAGCCCTCCTACGAGCAGTACTTC	CASSNEPSYEQYF
few	TRBD1	TRBJ1-3	TRBV9	TGTGCCAGCAGCCCAAGACAGGGCGGGGACACCATATATTTT	CASSPRQGGDTIYF
-	TRBD1	TRBJ2-7	TRBV30	TGTGCCTGGAGTGCGGCGCAAGGGACAGGGGGCTTGCAGTACTTC	CAWSAAQGTGGLQYF
-	-	TRBJ2-3	TRBV25-1	TGTGCCAGCAGTGCAAGTAGCGGTAGCACAGATACGCAGTATTTT	CASSASSGSTDTQYF
-	-	TRBJ2-7	TRBV9	TGTGCCAGCAGCGTAGTTGGCAGCTCCTACGAGCAGTACTTC	CASSVVGSSYEQYF
-	TRBD2	TRBJ2-7	TRBV5-1	TGCGCCAGCAGCTTTATGGCGGGAGGGTCATCTAACGAGCAGTACTTC	CASSFMAGGSSNEQYF
-	-	TRBJ1-5	TRBV28	TGTGCCAGCAGTTTAAGGGGAGGGAGTCAGCCCCAGCATTTT	CASSLRGGSQPQHF
-	-	TRBJ2-1	TRBV5-1	TGCGCCAGCAGCTTGGCGGGGAACCACTACAATGAGCAGTTCTTC	CASSLAGNHYNEQFF
-	TRBD2	TRBJ2-1	TRBV19	TGTGCCAGTAGTATTCTAGCGGGATCTTCCTACAATGAGCAGTTCTTC	CASSILAGSSYNEQFF
-	-	TRBJ1-5	TRBV9	TGTGCCAGCAGCGTAGGAGACTCGGGACAGCCCCAGCATTTT	CASSVGDSGQPQHF
-	TRBD2	TRBJ2-7	TRBV2	TGTGCCAGCACAACCCGCCGGGGACTAGAATACGAGCAGTACTTC	CASTTRRGLEYEQYF
-	-	TRBJ2-1	TRBV28	TGTGCCAGCAGTTTTAGTTCGAAGGGTAGCGACAATGAGCAGTTCTTC	CASSFSSKGSDNEQFF
-	-	TRBJ2-3	TRBV4-3	TGCGCCAGCAGCCAAGATAGGGGGTCCGATACGCAGTATTTT	CASSQDRGSDTQYF
-	TRBD2	TRBJ2-7	TRBV9	TGTGCCAGCAGCTCCCTGGGACTAGCGGGAGAGGAGCAGTACTTC	CASSSLGLAGEEQYF
-	TRBD1	TRBJ2-5	TRBV28	TGTGCCAGCAGAGCTACAGGGGTGGGAGAGACCCAGTACTTC	CASRATGVGETQYF
-	TRBD1	TRBJ1-1	TRBV6-6	TGTGCCAGCCTTTGGACAGGCTTAACTAACACTGAAGCTTTCTTT	CASLWTGLTNTEAFF
-	-	TRBJ1-3	TRBV6-5	TGTGCCAGCAGAGCAGACAGGAGCTCTGGAAACACCATATATTTT	CASRADRSSGNTIYF
-	-	TRBJ2-4	TRBV5-6	TGTGCCAGCAGCTTGGCGGGTCACGGGTCCAAAAACATTCAGTACTTC	CASSLAGHGSKNIQYF
-	-	TRBJ2-1	TRBV6-1	TGTGCCAGCAGTGAGGGGGGGGCACGATACAATGAGCAGTTCTTC	CASSEGGARYNEQFF
-	-	TRBJ2-4	TRBV2	TGTGCCAGCACTAAGCTGGTAGCCAAAAACATTCAGTACTTC	CASTKLVAKNIQYF
-	TRBD1	TRBJ2-7	TRBV15	TGTGCCACCAGCGGCAGGGACAGTTCCTACGAGCAGTACTTC	CATSGRDSSYEQYF
-	TRBD1	TRBJ2-7	TRBV27	TGTGCCAGCAGTTTAACAGGGGGCCCTTCAAGAGACGAGCAGTACTTC	CASSLTGGPSRDEQYF
-	TRBD2	TRBJ2-3	TRBV7-2	TGTGCCAGCACCCATACCCGGGGGGGAAACACAGATACGCAGTATTTT	CASTHTRGGNTDTQYF
few	-	TRBJ1-4	TRBV7-2	TGTGCCAGCAGCTTAGTCTCGGAAAAACTGTTTTTT	CASSLVSEKLFF
-	-	TRBJ2-2	TRBV9	TGTGCCAGCAGCTCACTAGTATCGAACACCGGGGAGCTGTTTTTT	CASSSLVSNTGELFF
-	TRBD1	TRBJ2-5	TRBV2	TGTGCCAGCACCTGGGACAGCCCTCAAGAGACCCAGTACTTC	CASTWDSPQETQYF
-	-	TRBJ2-7	TRBV4-3	TGCGCCAGCAGCCAAGATGCGGAGGGCCTTTCCTACGAGCAGTACTTC	CASSQDAEGLSYEQYF
-	TRBD1	TRBJ2-2	TRBV4-1	TGCGCCAGCAGCTCGCAGGGGGCGCTTACCGGGGAGCTGTTTTTT	CASSSQGALTGELFF
-	TRBD1	TRBJ1-2	TRBV5-4	TGTGCCAGCAGCGGTGACAGGGCTAACTATGGCTACACCTTC	CASSGDRANYGYTF
-	-	TRBJ2-1	TRBV20-1	TGCAGTGCTGGCAGTAATGAGCAGTTCTTC	CSAGSNEQFF
-	TRBD2	TRBJ2-1	TRBV27	TGTGCCAGCAGTACAATAGGACTAGCGGGAGTTAATGAGCAGTTCTTC	CASSTIGLAGVNEQFF
few	TRBD1	TRBJ1-2	TRBV25-1	TGTGCCAGCAGGGACAGGGTCACGGATGGCTACACCTTC	CASRDRVTDGYTF
few	TRBD1	TRBJ2-5	TRBV19	TGTGCCAGTAGTCAGGACAGGGAAGAGACCCAGTACTTC	CASSQDREETQYF
-	-	TRBJ1-5	TRBV5-6	TGTGCCAGCAGCTTGGGGCCGACAAATCAGCCCCAGCATTTT	CASSLGPTNQPQHF